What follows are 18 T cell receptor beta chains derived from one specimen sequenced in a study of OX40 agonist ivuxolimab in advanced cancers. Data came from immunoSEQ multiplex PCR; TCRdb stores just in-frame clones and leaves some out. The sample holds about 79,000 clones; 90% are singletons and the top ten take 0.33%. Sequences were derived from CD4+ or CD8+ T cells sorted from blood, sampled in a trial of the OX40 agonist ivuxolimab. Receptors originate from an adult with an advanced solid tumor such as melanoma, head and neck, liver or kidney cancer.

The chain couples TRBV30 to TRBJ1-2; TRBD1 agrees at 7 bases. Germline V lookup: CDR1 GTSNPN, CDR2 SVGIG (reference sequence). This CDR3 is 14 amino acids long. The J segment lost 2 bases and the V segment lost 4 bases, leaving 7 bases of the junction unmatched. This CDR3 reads CAWKETGWNYGYTF. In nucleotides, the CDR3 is TGTGCCTGGAAGGAGACAGGGTGGAACTATGGCTACACCTTC. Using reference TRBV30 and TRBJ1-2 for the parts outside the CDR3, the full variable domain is SQTIHQWPATLVQPVGSPLSLECTVEGTSNPNLYWYRQAAGRGLQLLFYSVGIGQISSEVPQNLSASRPQDRQFILSSKKLLLSDSGFYLCAWKETGWNYGYTFGSGTRLTVV.

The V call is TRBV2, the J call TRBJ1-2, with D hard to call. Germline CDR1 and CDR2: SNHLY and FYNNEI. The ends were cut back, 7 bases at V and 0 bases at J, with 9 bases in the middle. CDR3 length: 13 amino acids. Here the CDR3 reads CASTRNTNYGYTF. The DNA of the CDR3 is TGTGCCAGCACTCGGAATACTAACTATGGCTACACCTTC.

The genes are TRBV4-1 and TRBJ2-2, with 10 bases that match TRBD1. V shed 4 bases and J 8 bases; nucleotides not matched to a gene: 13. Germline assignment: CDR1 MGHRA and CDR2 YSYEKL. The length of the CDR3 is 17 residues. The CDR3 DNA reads TGCGCCAGCAGCCCTCTATCTCGGACAGGGGGGAGAGGGGAGCTGTTTTTT. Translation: CASSPLSRTGGRGELFF.

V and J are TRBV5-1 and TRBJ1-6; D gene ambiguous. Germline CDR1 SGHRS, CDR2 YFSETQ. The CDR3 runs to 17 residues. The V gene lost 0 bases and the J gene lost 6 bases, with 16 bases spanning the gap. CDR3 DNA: TGCGCCAGCAGCTTGGGTCTCCTCGGGGATTTTAATTCACCCCTCCACTTT. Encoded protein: CASSLGLLGDFNSPLHF.

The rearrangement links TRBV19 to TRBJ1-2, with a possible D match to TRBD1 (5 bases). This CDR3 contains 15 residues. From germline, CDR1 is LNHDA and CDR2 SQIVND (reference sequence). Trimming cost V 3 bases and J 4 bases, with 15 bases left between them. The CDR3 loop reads CASSIGFRDRYGYTF. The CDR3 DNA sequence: TGTGCCAGTAGTATCGGTTTCAGGGATCGCTATGGCTACACCTTC.

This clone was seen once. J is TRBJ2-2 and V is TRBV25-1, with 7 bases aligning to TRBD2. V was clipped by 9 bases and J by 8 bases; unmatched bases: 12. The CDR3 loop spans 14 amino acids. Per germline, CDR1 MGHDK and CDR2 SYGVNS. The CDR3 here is CASWGGVKIGELFF. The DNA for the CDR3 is TGTGCCAGTTGGGGGGGAGTGAAAATTGGGGAGCTGTTTTTT.

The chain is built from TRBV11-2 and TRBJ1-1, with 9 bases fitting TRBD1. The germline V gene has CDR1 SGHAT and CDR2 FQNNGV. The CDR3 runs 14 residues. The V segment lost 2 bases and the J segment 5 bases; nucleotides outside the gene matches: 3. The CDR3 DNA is TGTGCCAGCAGCTTAATGACAGGGGGGACTGAAGCTTTCTTT. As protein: CASSLMTGGTEAFF.

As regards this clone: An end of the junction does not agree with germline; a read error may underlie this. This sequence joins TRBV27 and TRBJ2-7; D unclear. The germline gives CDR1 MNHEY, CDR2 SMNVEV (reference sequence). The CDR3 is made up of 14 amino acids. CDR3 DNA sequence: TGTGCCAGCAGTTTAACCCACCCCTCCTCCGAGCAGTACTTC. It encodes CASSLTHPSSEQYF.

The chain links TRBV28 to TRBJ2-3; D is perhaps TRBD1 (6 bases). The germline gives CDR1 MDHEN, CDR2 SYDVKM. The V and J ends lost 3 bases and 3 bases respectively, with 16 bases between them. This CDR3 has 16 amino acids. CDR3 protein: CASSFLITGKTDTQYF. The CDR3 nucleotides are TGTGCCAGCAGTTTCCTCATAACAGGGAAAACAGATACGCAGTATTTT.

CDR3 in amino acids: CASSLATGSSGNTIYF. The DNA of the CDR3 is TGCGCCAGCAGCTTGGCGACAGGGAGCTCTGGAAACACCATATATTTT. The chain recombines TRBV5-1 with TRBJ1-3, with 7 bases that match TRBD1. The CDR3 is 16 residues long. With V trimmed by 0 bases and J by 0 bases, 3 bases remained unmatched. Germline values: CDR1 SGHRS, CDR2 YFSETQ.

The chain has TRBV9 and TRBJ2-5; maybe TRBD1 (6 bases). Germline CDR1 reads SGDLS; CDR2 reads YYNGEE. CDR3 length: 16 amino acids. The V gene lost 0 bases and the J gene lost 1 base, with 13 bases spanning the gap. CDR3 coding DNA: TGTGCCAGCAGCGTAGAGGCAGGGGTAACCCAAGAGACCCAGTACTTC. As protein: CASSVEAGVTQETQYF.

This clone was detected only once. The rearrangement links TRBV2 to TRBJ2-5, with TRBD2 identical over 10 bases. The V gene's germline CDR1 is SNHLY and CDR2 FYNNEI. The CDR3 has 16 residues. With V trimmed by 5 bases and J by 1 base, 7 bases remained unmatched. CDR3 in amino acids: CASSYGLAATQETQYF. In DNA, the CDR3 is TGTGCCAGCAGTTACGGACTAGCGGCAACCCAAGAGACCCAGTACTTC.

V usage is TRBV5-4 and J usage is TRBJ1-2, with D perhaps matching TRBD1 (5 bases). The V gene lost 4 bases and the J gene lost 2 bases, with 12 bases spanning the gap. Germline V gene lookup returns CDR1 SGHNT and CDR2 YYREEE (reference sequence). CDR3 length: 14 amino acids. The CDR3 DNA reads TGTGCCAGCAGCCATGCAGGGCCGAACTATGGCTACACCTTC. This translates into CASSHAGPNYGYTF.

CDR3 DNA: TGCAGCGTGGGGGGGGGAAGGGCTAATGAAAAACTGTTTTTT. This codes for CSVGGGRANEKLFF. This chain uses TRBV29-1 with TRBJ1-4; a weak D match, TRBD1 (5 bases). Looked up from germline, CDR1 is SQVTM and CDR2 is ANQGSEA. The CDR3 is 14 residues long. Trimming removed 6 bases from V and 3 bases from J, with 14 bases in between.

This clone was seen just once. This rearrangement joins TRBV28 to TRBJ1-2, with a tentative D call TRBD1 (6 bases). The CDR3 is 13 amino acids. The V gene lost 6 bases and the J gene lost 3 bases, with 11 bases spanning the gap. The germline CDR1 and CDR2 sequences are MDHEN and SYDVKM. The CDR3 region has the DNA TGTGCCAGCAGCACAGGGAGGGACTATGGCTACACCTTC. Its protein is CASSTGRDYGYTF.

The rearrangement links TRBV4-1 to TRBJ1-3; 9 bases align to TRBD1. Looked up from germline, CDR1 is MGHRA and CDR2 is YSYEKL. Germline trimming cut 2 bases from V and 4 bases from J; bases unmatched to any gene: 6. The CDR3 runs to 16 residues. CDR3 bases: TGCGCCAGCAGCCAACCGGGACAGGGTTACGGAAACACCATATATTTT. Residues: CASSQPGQGYGNTIYF.

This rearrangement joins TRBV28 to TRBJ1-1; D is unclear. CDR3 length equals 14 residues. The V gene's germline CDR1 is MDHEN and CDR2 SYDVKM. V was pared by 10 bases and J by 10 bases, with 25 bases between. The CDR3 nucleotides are TGTGCCACCCAGTTAAGGGCCCCCGGGTTGATAGCTTTCTTT. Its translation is CATQLRAPGLIAFF.

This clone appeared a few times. DNA of the CDR3: TGTGCCAGCACCCCGGCGGGGGAAGCGCCTGAAGCTTTCTTT. Protein product: CASTPAGEAPEAFF. The rearrangement uses TRBV27 and TRBJ1-1; maybe TRBD1 (5 bases). Deletions cut 7 bases from V and 6 bases from J, with 18 bases between. The CDR3 length is 14 residues. Germline V gene sequence: CDR1 MNHEY, CDR2 SMNVEV (reference sequence).